This T cell receptor (beta chain) is drawn from a study of early T cells in non-severe SARS-CoV-2 infection. This clonotype appeared many times. Its antigen remains unknown. Study-wide results and limits: Clonotype matching in VDJdb favored anti-spike CD8 responses and did not capture private and CD4 specificities.

Molecules of cDNA were individually given unique molecular identifiers that were attached to them. TCRdb called the 5' RACE reads again in MiXCR, with one record for every CDR3 protein. The sample holds roughly 66,000 distinct CDR3 sequences, approximately 8.3% seen once. Germline values: CDR1 ENHRY, CDR2 SYGVKD. With 8 bases clipped from V and 8 bases from J, the junction kept 6 bases outside the gene matches. The length of the CDR3 is 13 residues. The specimen was whole blood. This chain connects TRBV10-3 to TRBJ1-6, with TRBD1 matching over 7 bases. The TCR was taken from an adult who was a healthcare worker with PCR-confirmed SARS-CoV-2 infection or an uninfected control (not recorded which). The CDR3 is CAIGPTGDSPLHF. As DNA, the CDR3 is TGTGCCATCGGCCCCACAGGGGATTCACCCCTCCACTTT.